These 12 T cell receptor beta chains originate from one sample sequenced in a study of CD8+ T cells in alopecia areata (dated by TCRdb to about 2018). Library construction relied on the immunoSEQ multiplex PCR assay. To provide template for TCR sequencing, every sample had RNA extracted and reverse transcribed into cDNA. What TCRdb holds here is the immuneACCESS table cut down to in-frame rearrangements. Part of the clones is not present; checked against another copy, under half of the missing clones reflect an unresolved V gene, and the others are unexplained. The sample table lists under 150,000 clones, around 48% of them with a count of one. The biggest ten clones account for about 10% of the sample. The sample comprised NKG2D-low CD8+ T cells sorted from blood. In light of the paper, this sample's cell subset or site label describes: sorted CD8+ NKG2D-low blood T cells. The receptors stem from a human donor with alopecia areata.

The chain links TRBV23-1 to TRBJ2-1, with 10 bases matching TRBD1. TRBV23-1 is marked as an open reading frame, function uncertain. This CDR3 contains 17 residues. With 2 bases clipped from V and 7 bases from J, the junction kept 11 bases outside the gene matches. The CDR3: CASSQPTPGQGWNEQFF. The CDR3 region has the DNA TGCGCCAGCAGTCAACCGACCCCGGGACAGGGGTGGAATGAGCAGTTCTTC.

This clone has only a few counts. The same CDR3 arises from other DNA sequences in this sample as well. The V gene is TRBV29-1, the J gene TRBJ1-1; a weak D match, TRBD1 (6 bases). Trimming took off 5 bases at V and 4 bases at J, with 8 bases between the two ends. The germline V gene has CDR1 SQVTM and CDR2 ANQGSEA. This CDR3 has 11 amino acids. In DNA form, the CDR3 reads TGCAGCGTTCCCAGGGGCACTGAAGCTTTCTTT. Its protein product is CSVPRGTEAFF.

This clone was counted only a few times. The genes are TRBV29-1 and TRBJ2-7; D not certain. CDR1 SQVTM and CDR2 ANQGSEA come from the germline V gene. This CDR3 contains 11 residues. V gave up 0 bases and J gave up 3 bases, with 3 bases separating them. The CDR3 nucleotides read TGCAGCGTTGAAGATATCTACGAGCAGTACTTC. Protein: CSVEDIYEQYF.

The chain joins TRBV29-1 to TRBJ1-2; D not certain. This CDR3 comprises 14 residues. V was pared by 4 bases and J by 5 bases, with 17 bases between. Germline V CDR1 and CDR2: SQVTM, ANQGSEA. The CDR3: CSVGGDPDFYGYTF. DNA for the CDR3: TGCAGCGTTGGAGGCGACCCCGACTTTTATGGCTACACCTTC.

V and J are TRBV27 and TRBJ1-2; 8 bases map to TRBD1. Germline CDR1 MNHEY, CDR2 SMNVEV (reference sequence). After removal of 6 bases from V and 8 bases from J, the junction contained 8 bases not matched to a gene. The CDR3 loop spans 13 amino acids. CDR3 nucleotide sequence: TGTGCCAGCAGACCGGGACAGGCCGGAGGCTACACCTTC. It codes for CASRPGQAGGYTF.

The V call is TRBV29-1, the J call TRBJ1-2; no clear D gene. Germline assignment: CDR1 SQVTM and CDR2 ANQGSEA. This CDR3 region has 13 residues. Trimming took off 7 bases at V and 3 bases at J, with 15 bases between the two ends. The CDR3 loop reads CSARLGIDYGYTF. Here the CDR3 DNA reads TGCAGCGCCCGACTGGGAATTGACTATGGCTACACCTTC.

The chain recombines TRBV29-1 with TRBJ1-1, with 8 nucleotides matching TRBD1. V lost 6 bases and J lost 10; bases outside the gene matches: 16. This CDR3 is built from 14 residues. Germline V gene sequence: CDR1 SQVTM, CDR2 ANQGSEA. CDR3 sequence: CSVRPGQDEGIAFF. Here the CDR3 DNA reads TGCAGCGTCCGCCCGGGACAGGATGAGGGCATAGCTTTCTTT.

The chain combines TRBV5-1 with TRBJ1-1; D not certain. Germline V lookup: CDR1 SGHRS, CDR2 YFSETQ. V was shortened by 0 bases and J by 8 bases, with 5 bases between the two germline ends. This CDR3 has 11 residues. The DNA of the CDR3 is TGCGCCAGCAGCTTGGGAGAAGAAGCTTTCTTT. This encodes CASSLGEEAFF. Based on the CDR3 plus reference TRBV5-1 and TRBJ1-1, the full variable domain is KAGVTQTPRYLIKTRGQQVTLSCSPISGHRSVSWYQQTPGQGLQFLFEYFSETQRNKGNFPGRFSGRQFSNSRSEMNVSTLELGDSALYLCASSLGEEAFFGQGTRLTVV.

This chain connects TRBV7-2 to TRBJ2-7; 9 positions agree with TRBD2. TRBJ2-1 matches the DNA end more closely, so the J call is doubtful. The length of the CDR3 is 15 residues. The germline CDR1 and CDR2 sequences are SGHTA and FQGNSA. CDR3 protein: CASSFLAGGADEQFF. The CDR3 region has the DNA TGTGCCAGCAGCTTTCTCGCGGGAGGGGCCGATGAGCAGTTCTTC.

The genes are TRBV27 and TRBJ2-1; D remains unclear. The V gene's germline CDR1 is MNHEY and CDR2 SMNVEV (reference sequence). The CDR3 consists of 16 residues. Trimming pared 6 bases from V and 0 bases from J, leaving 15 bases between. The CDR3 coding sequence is TGTGCCAGCAGCTCTGGAACAGTGAGCTCCTACAATGAGCAGTTCTTC. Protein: CASSSGTVSSYNEQFF.

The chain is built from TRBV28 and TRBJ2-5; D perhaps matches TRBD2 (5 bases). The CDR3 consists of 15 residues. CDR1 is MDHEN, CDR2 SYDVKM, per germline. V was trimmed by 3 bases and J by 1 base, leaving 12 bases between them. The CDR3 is CASSFRDSSQETQYF. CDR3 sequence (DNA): TGTGCCAGCAGTTTCCGGGATTCGTCCCAAGAGACCCAGTACTTC.

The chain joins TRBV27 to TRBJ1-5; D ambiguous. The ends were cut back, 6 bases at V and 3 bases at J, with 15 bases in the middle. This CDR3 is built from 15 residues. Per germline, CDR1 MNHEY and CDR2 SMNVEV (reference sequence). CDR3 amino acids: CASRMWADDNQPQHF. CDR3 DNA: TGTGCCAGCAGGATGTGGGCAGACGACAATCAGCCCCAGCATTTT.